This T cell receptor (beta chain) was captured in a study of cytomegalovirus exposure and HLA in healthy donors (dated by TCRdb to 2015 to 2018). For the study in its entirety: In an earlier analysis of roughly 590 of the donors, 276 Gb of sequence data and 90 million to 120 million unique TCR beta sequences from roughly 200 million T cells were reported. Roughly 300 gigabases of sequencing data and around 87 million unique TCR sequences were included in an early release covering about 700 HLA-typed donors. Among the roughly 390 genotyped donors, under 90% belonged to the genetic ancestry cluster associated with self-reported Caucasian donors. The study aimed to test whether cataloging public T cell receptors could reveal signatures of past pathogen exposure. The study used immunosequencing to profile the T cell repertoires of 666 subjects and linked those repertoires to cytomegalovirus serostatus. A separate validation cohort of about 110 different subjects was used in addition to the approximately 700-subject first cohort. To predict cytomegalovirus infection status, the study brought together high-throughput TCR immunosequencing, statistical association of individual TCRs with disease status, and machine learning. To study patterns of TCR occurrence, a later analysis re-analyzed previously published TCR beta repertoires from 666 donors and added high-resolution HLA genotyping. Rather than drawing on any new phenotypic data, the later analysis identified candidate immune exposures from TCR beta sequences and the way those sequences occurred across donors. An earlier analysis of approximately 640 of the donors applied high-throughput TCR beta sequencing to assess whether each TCR beta V gene segment acted as functional or pseudogenic. Donor age, sex, ethnicity and CMV serostatus were compiled alongside the repertoire data. A later genetic analysis took genome-wide SNP genotypes for about 55% of the 666 donors and used that subset as a discovery cohort. All discovery cohort repertoires had been generated using a single sequencing platform. Class I and class II HLA loci were covered by the typing at four-digit resolution. Typing coverage varied by locus: roughly 629-640 donors for A, B, C, DRB1 and DQB1; roughly 500 for DQA1; 606 for DPA1; about 450 for DPB1. Four to six DR-DQ haplotypes were handled as single units for association and clustering, since linkage in the cohort was strong. On average, around 230,000 unique TCR beta nucleotide sequences were sequenced per donor among some 430 genotyped donors of the cohort, with 15% to 20% of those sequences being non-productive.

The cohort consisted of some 730 healthy bone marrow donors. All cohort members were sampled while nominally healthy, although unrecorded immune exposures were likely present. The donor tested CMV seropositive and was one of the 289 seropositive cohort members. Each donor provided a peripheral blood sample, and peripheral blood mononuclear cells were used for TCR beta sequencing. The Qiagen DNeasy Blood Extraction Kit was used to extract genomic DNA from the blood cell samples. According to the germline V gene, CDR1 reads MNHNS and CDR2 reads SASEGT. The V and J ends are trimmed by 11 bases and 3 bases, leaving 13 bases between them. Reading from cysteine to phenylalanine, the CDR3 counts 12 amino acids. Here the CDR3 DNA is all that survives: 36 bases in frame from base 1. Libraries were constructed by the immunoSEQ multiplex PCR assay. A mixture of 60 forward primers for TCR Vbeta segments and 13 reverse primers for TCR Jbeta segments was used in the multiplex PCR. Amplification of the CDR3 region of rearranged TCR beta genes was performed with a multiplex PCR assay on genomic DNA. On the Illumina HiSeq System, the amplified TCR beta libraries were sequenced as 87-base-pair reads. In the paper's pipeline: A later analysis counted tens of millions of unique TCR beta chains across the 650 to 800 repertoires, and around 9.9 million of these chains were shared by at least two donors. Raw reads were error-corrected and collapsed into unique sequences by a nearest-neighbor algorithm in which closely related sequences were merged to remove PCR and sequencing errors. CDR3 sequences were aligned to IMGT reference sequences to assign V, D and J gene segments. For a sequence to be retained, a match of at least six nucleotides to both a V gene segment and a J gene segment was required. Rearrangements were called productive when the CDR3 lacked stop codons and stayed in frame with V and J; all others were non-productive. CDR3 was defined according to IMGT convention as the region running from the second conserved V-encoded cysteine to the conserved J-encoded phenylalanine. The earlier analysis of some 550 of the donors excluded any sequence lacking an unambiguous match to a single V gene segment. An earlier analysis of several hundred of the donors classified V segments as functional when productive rearrangements were above 56.7% and as segregating when the standard deviation between donors was above 5%. A statistical classification framework was built for diagnosing cytomegalovirus status from the catalog of TCR beta chain sequences. In a later analysis, V and J genes were assigned by comparing TCR nucleotide sequences against IMGT/GENE-DB human TR gene sequences. In a later analysis, CDR3 sequences and most-parsimonious VDJ recombination scenarios were assigned using the TCRdist pipeline. In a later analysis, each TCR beta chain was defined by its CDR3 amino acid sequence together with its V-gene family, and reads lacking a unique V-gene family were excluded. As a way to deal with suspected cross-contamination and a sequencing artifact, a later analysis dropped over 550 nucleotide sequences that were highly shared and had low generation probability. In a later analysis, a clonal expansion index was calculated for each public chain from normalized within-repertoire ranks of inferred template counts. A later analysis computed generation probabilities with a VDJ recombination model fitted to out-of-frame rearrangements, and checked the results against IGoR. In a later analysis, TCR-TCR, TCR-HLA and TCR-CMV co-occurrence was scored with hypergeometric tests, and a repertoire-size bias correction was applied to TCR pairs. In a later analysis, false discovery rates were estimated by permuting HLA or CMV assignments 20 times. A later analysis grouped co-occurring TCRs with DBSCAN, adding TCRdist sequence similarity when clustering within HLA-allele-positive subsets. Repertoires with fewer than 30,000 or more than 120,000 public chains were left out of co-occurrence clustering, as were five repertoires with anomalous nucleotide sharing. Entries here come from immuneACCESS through TCRdb and include only in-frame sequences with V and J called. Some clones fail to appear in such tables; in the studies checked, an unresolved V gene covers under half of the shortfall, and the cause of the remainder is unknown. V and J calls and clone size are copied from that table; D and trimming were computed from the DNA. This sample comprises fewer than 200,000 clones, around 75% of them detected only once. The ten most abundant clones make up roughly 3% of the sample.

The investigation overall reported the following: In a later genetic analysis, fewer N-insertions in productive TCRs were reported among donors in an Asian-associated ancestry cluster than the roughly 700-donor mean. HLA typing was unavailable for some donors at each locus, so association tests used only the typed subset. A few of the identified cytomegalovirus-associated TCR beta chains were confirmed in vitro to be specific for cytomegalovirus antigens. Only TCR beta chains were sequenced in this cohort, and the absence of alpha or paired-chain data limited detectable features. In both the original and validation cohorts, the classifier was reported to diagnose cytomegalovirus status with high specificity and sensitivity. The authors suggested that the approach could potentially be extended to other disease states and immunological phenotypes. In a later analysis, most CMV-associated TCR beta chains were found to appear HLA-restricted, with HLA associations seemingly driven largely by CMV exposure. Some IMGT-functional V segments, including TRBV6-2 and TRBV6-3, could not be distinguished by the 87-base-pair reads and were therefore excluded. An earlier analysis of approximately 570 of the donors showed that most TCR beta V segments appeared in productive rearrangements either about 90% or about 30% of the time, which broadly matched IMGT annotations. A cluster of highly shared sequence variants was judged likely to represent a technical artifact of the sequencing pipeline. A later analysis reported that several top co-occurrence clusters appeared linked to parvovirus B19, influenza, CMV and Epstein-Barr virus. Most TCR sequences were seen in very few donors, while some public TCRs were found in many individuals. In a later analysis, HLA-associated TCR beta chains showed more clonal expansion and lower generation probabilities than non-associated chains that were equally common. Assigning TCR associations to individual alleles was difficult when HLA alleles, especially DR and DQ, strongly co-occurred. Specific HLA alleles were associated with 16,951 TCR beta sequences at a false discovery rate of 0.05 in a later analysis. Because counts were too low, seventeen rarely observed V segments, including chromosome 9 orphons, were left out of the earlier analysis of several hundred of the donors. In a later genetic analysis, a missense DCLRE1C variant was associated with V-gene and J-gene trimming of TCR beta chains, and the association was replicated in an independent cohort. A later analysis found that TCR association rates varied across HLA loci, with DRB1 alleles showing the most associated TCRs and HLA-C alleles the fewest. A total of roughly 160 TCR beta chains were listed by the study as associated with cytomegalovirus. A further reported finding was that TCR beta sequences accurately predicted the HLA-A and HLA-B alleles for most subjects in the first cohort. Linkage disequilibrium might explain the correlated functional status among segregating V segments, but an unknown experimental factor could not be excluded. Roughly uniform sequencing depth across donors was assumed in presence/absence analyses, although this assumption may not hold. CMV serostatus was the only immune exposure information available for the cohort.

About this clone: Its antigen specificity is not known. No much larger clone exists at a distance of one base, and base qualities are not known.

Rearrangement joined TRBV6-1 to TRBJ1-2, with no confidently assigned D gene. The TCR sequence derives from a woman aged 45-60 years in good health and CMV-seropositive. Sequencing was done on a sample of PBMCs. The CDR3 protein sequence reads: CAYRRVDYGYTF. At the DNA level, the sequence is TGTGCCTACCGCCGGGTAGACTATGGCTACACCTTC.